The clone carrying this TCR beta chain was detected ten times or more. Its antigen is as yet unknown. Researchers made TCR beta libraries by using iRepertoire HTBI primers and running Arm-PCR on CDR3 regions. MiXCR, run by TCRdb on the multiplex PCR reads, gives a single entry per CDR3 protein. The sample carries around 250,000 distinct CDR3 sequences, 20% recorded once. Stated time point: newly diagnosed GD, antithyroid drugs for less than 3 months. Isolated PBMC RNA provided the starting material for the TCR library. American Thyroid Association guidelines served as the basis for diagnosing Graves' disease. The record originates from a study of regulatory T cells in long-lasting Graves disease. Overall study results and limits: Those with persistent disease had in common more public clonotypes (around 2,700) than new patients (around 910). Lower TCR diversity characterized persistent Graves' patients relative to newly diagnosed patients.

This CDR3 contains 15 residues. In germline, CDR1 is LGHDT, CDR2 YNNKEL (reference sequence). With 4 bases clipped from V and 8 bases from J, the junction kept 8 bases outside the gene matches. The sample was peripheral blood mononuclear cells (PBMCs), taken at new diagnosis, from a patient treated with antithyroid drugs. This chain uses TRBV3-1 with TRBJ2-3; 11 nucleotides match TRBD2. The TCR was taken from a female donor with Graves disease. The CDR3 is CASSLGTSGSTTQYF. In nucleotides, the CDR3 is TGTGCCAGCAGCCTAGGAACTAGCGGGAGTACTACGCAGTATTTT.